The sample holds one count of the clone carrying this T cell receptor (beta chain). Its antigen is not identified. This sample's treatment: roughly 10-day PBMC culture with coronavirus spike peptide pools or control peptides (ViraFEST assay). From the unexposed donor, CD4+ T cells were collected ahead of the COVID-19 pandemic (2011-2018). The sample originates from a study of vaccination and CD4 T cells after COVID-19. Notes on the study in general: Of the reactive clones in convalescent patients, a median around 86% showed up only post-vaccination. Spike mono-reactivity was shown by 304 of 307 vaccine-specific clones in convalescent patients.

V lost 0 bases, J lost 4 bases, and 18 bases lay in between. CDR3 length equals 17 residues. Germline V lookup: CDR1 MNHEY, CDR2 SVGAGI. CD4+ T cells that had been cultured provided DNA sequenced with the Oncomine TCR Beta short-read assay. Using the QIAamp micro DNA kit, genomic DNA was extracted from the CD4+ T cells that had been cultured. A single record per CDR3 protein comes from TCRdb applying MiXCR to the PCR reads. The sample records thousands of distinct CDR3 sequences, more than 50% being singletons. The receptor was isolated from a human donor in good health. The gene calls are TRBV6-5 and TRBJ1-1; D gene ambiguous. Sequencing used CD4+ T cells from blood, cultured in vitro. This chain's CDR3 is CASSYSPLSTSGTEAFF. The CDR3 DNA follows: TGTGCCAGCAGTTACTCGCCTCTTAGCACTTCCGGCACTGAAGCTTTCTTT.